The next 3 T cell receptor beta chains were all read from a single sample in a study of identical twins. TCRdb processed the 5' RACE reads anew with MiXCR; each CDR3 protein has one entry. The table includes 400,000 to 550,000 distinct CDR3 sequences, 20% to 30% detected once. This sample was also put to use in a study of T cells expressing NK-cell markers.

Sequenced material: CD4+ T cells sorted from blood. These receptors came from a young woman in good health.

This rearrangement joins TRBV18 to TRBJ2-5; D is unresolved. Trimming left V 2 bases short and J 2 bases short, with 9 bases between. Germline V gene data show CDR1 as KGHSH and CDR2 as LQKENI. The CDR3 consists of 14 residues. The CDR3 region is CASSPWLLQETQYF. The CDR3 DNA follows: TGTGCCAGCTCACCATGGCTATTACAAGAGACCCAGTACTTC. The full variable domain, in which reference TRBV18 and TRBJ2-5 provide the parts outside the CDR3, is NAGVMQNPRHLVRRRGQEARLRCSPMKGHSHVYWYRQLPEEGLKFMVYLQKENIIDESGMPKERFSAEFPKEGPSILRIQQVVRGDSAAYFCASSPWLLQETQYFGPGTRLLVL.

The genes are TRBV20-1 and TRBJ1-5, with a weak D call TRBD1 (6 bases). V lost 3 bases to trimming and J lost 3 bases, with 18 bases between them. Germline lookup yields CDR1 DFQATT and CDR2 SNEGSKA (reference sequence). The CDR3 has 16 amino acids. The CDR3 is CSASSPRAGANQPQHF. The CDR3 region has the DNA TGCAGTGCTAGTTCGCCCCGCGCAGGGGCCAATCAGCCCCAGCATTTT.

The chain uses TRBV9 and TRBJ2-3, with TRBD2 as a possible D gene (5 bases). Trimming took 2 bases from V and 0 from J, leaving 10 bases between them. Germline V gene data show CDR1 as SGDLS and CDR2 as YYNGEE. This CDR3 spans 15 amino acids. The CDR3 reads CASSVTGMSTDTQYF. The CDR3 nucleotides are TGTGCCAGCAGCGTTACGGGAATGAGCACAGATACGCAGTATTTT.